This paragraph covers one TCR beta chain sequence. Its cognate antigen is unknown. The sample originates from a study of OX40 agonist ivuxolimab in advanced cancers. Background on the study: Patients received intravenous ivuxolimab every 2 weeks at 0.01 to 10 mg/kg. Patients with hepatocellular carcinoma, melanoma, renal cell or head and neck cancer made up the dose-escalation patients. Study outcomes and limitations: Expanded clones belonging to CD8+ T cells outnumbered, on average, those of CD4+.

Clones were sequenced by immunoSEQ multiplex PCR, and TCRdb holds only the in-frame ones, with some missing. The sample lists some 68,000 clones; 85% to 90% were seen once. Germline V lookup: CDR1 LNHDA, CDR2 SQIVND (reference sequence). The CDR3 has 15 amino acids. Trimming shortened V by 5 bases and J by 4 bases, and 16 bases separated the two germline ends. V usage is TRBV19 and J usage is TRBJ2-3, with D possibly matching TRBD2 (6 bases). This sequence originates from an adult with an advanced solid tumor such as melanoma, head and neck, liver or kidney cancer. Source: CD4+ or CD8+ T cells sorted from blood, taken in a trial of the OX40 agonist ivuxolimab. The CDR3 sequence: CASSFGGVRADTQYF. DNA for the CDR3: TGTGCCAGTAGTTTCGGAGGGGTCAGGGCAGATACGCAGTATTTT.